The rows below give T cell receptor beta chains drawn from one sample of a study of T cell clonotyping in hematopoietic cell transplantation. Some clones are missing from TCRdb's copy, which holds only in-frame ones; the method was immunoSEQ multiplex PCR. The sample has approximately 8,000 clones, about three fifths seen once. The source was peripheral blood mononuclear cells, collected 100 days after allogeneic stem cell transplant. The receptor set was obtained from a male patient aged 60 to 75 who had an allogeneic stem cell transplant from an unrelated donor, so the T cells may come from the graft donor. Some clones in this sample may be carry-over from other donors' samples. The CDR3 runs from the conserved cysteine through the conserved F or W. The D gene is left open where the match is weak. Clone size, where shown, is once, few, many, or a class for clones that have expanded.

V,J,D,size,DNA,CDR3
TRBV6-5,TRBJ1-1,TRBD1,NA,TGTGCCAGCAGTTACTCGGGGAGGACAGGGGGCACTGAAGCTTTCTTT,CASSYSGRTGGTEAFF
TRBV9,TRBJ1-6,NA,NA,TGTGCCAGCAGCGGCGTAACAGTTAATTCACCCCTCCACTTT,CASSGVTVNSPLHF
TRBV6-5,TRBJ1-2,NA,NA,TGTGCCAGTAAACAGAGTAACTATGGCTACACCTTC,CASKQSNYGYTF
TRBV6-1,TRBJ1-4,NA,NA,TGTGCCAGCAGTGATCGGCCTTTTAATGAAAAACTGTTTTTT,CASSDRPFNEKLFF
TRBV6-1,TRBJ2-5,TRBD1,NA,TGTGCCAGCAGTGACCGGGACAGAGAGACCCAGTACTTC,CASSDRDRETQYF
TRBV7-2,TRBJ1-4,NA,NA,TGTGCCAGCAGCTTAATAAGGGGCTTCGGTGAAAAACTGTTTTTT,CASSLIRGFGEKLFF
TRBV7-2,TRBJ2-1,NA,NA,TGTGCCAGCAGCTTACAGGGGCTTCAGGTCGATGAGCAGTTCTTC,CASSLQGLQVDEQFF
TRBV25-1,TRBJ1-3,TRBD1,NA,TGTGCCAGCAGTGAACAATTGGGACAGGGCCACACCATATATTTT,CASSEQLGQGHTIYF
TRBV27,TRBJ2-5,TRBD1,few,TGTGCCAGCAGTCCCGGGACAGGGGACCAAGAGACCCAGTACTTC,CASSPGTGDQETQYF
TRBV29-1,TRBJ2-7,TRBD1,NA,TGCAGCGTTGAAGATGGGGACAGGCGGGAGCAGTACTTC,CSVEDGDRREQYF
TRBV13,TRBJ2-7,NA,NA,TGTGCCAGCAGCTTAGTGGCGGGTGGCGCGGGCTACGAGCAGTACTTC,CASSLVAGGAGYEQYF
TRBV6-5,TRBJ1-1,TRBD1,NA,TGTGCCAGCAGTTACTCGACAGGGATTATGAACACTGAAGCTTTCTTT,CASSYSTGIMNTEAFF
TRBV14,TRBJ1-1,NA,NA,TGTGCCAGCAGCCAAGATAGGGCGGCAGAAGCTTTCTTT,CASSQDRAAEAFF
TRBV29-1,TRBJ1-1,NA,NA,TGCAGCGTCGGCGACACTGAAGCTTTCTTT,CSVGDTEAFF
TRBV10-3,TRBJ2-3,TRBD2,once,TGTGCCATCACGCGGACTAGCGAAGCAGATACGCAGTATTTT,CAITRTSEADTQYF
TRBV11-3,TRBJ1-1,NA,few,TGTGCCAGCAGCCAGGGTACTGAAGCTTTCTTT,CASSQGTEAFF
TRBV7-8,TRBJ2-1,TRBD2,NA,TGTGCCAGCAGCCAGCCGTCTAGCGGCTACAATGAGCAGTTCTTC,CASSQPSSGYNEQFF
TRBV15,TRBJ2-5,TRBD1,NA,TGTGCCACCAGCAGATTACAGGGGGTAGAGACCCAGTACTTC,CATSRLQGVETQYF
TRBV11-1,TRBJ2-7,NA,NA,TGTGCCAGCAGCACTCTTACAGCAAACTCCTACGAGCAGTACTTC,CASSTLTANSYEQYF
TRBV5-1,TRBJ1-2,NA,NA,TGCGCCAGCAGCTTGTGGCAGACCAACTATGGCTACACCTTC,CASSLWQTNYGYTF
TRBV7-2,TRBJ2-7,NA,NA,TGTGCCAGCAGCCCGGCCGCGCAGGACTCCTACGAGCAGTACTTC,CASSPAAQDSYEQYF
TRBV2,TRBJ1-5,NA,NA,TGTGCCAGCTCGCCCTCGTTGGGACAAGACAATCAGCCCCAGCATTTT,CASSPSLGQDNQPQHF
TRBV19,TRBJ1-5,NA,once,TGTGCCAGTAGTCTCGACAGTAACAATCAGCCCCAGCATTTT,CASSLDSNNQPQHF
TRBV29-1,TRBJ1-1,NA,NA,TGCAGCGTCACAAGTCGGGGCGGGAACACTGAAGCTTTCTTT,CSVTSRGGNTEAFF
TRBV7-9,TRBJ1-2,TRBD1,medium-sized,TGTGCCAGCTATGAATCCTCACAGGGACAGGGGTATGGCTACACCTTC,CASYESSQGQGYGYTF
TRBV7-6,TRBJ2-2,NA,NA,TGTGCTAGCAGCCGCCCCACCGGGGAGCTGTTTTTT,CASSRPTGELFF
TRBV5-1,TRBJ1-2,NA,NA,TGCGCCAGCAGTGCCGACCTCAACTATGGCTACACCTTC,CASSADLNYGYTF
TRBV29-1,TRBJ2-7,TRBD1,NA,TGCAGTGCCGGGACAGGGGGTGCCGAGCAGTACTTC,CSAGTGGAEQYF
TRBV11-2,TRBJ2-5,NA,NA,TGTGCCAGCAGCTTAGGGCGAGGGGGAGAGACCCAGTACTTC,CASSLGRGGETQYF
TRBV9,TRBJ2-3,TRBD1,NA,TGTGCCAGCAGCGTAGCCGGGACAGGGGCAGATACGCAGTATTTT,CASSVAGTGADTQYF
TRBV9,TRBJ2-7,NA,NA,TGTGCCAGCAGCGTAGGCGGGGAGACAGGGATCAACGAGCAGTACTTC,CASSVGGETGINEQYF
TRBV4-3,TRBJ2-1,NA,NA,TGCGCCAGCAGCCAAGACGGGGGGAGGGGGGTTGAGCAGTTCTTC,CASSQDGGRGVEQFF
TRBV7-6,TRBJ2-5,NA,NA,TGTGCCAGCAGCTTTCGGTATTCAGAGACCCAGTACTTC,CASSFRYSETQYF
TRBV5-1,TRBJ1-1,TRBD1,NA,TGCGCCAGCAGCTTGGGTAACAGGGGCACTGAAGCTTTCTTT,CASSLGNRGTEAFF
TRBV10-2,TRBJ2-4,NA,NA,TGCGCCAGCTCTGGGGCAGGGACCAAAAACATTCAGTACTTC,CASSGAGTKNIQYF
TRBV5-4,TRBJ2-3,NA,medium-sized,TGTGCCAGCAGCTTCACAGATACGCAGTATTTT,CASSFTDTQYF
TRBV19,TRBJ1-3,NA,NA,TGTGCCAGTACCCGCACAGGGAAATCTTGTGGAAACACCATATATTTT,CASTRTGKSCGNTIYF
TRBV2,TRBJ1-2,TRBD1,NA,TGTGCCACCAGGACAGGGGCCAACTATGGCTACACCTTC,CATRTGANYGYTF
TRBV5-4,TRBJ2-3,NA,NA,TGTGCCAGCAGCCCAAGCAGTCCGGGACTCACAGATACGCAGTATTTT,CASSPSSPGLTDTQYF
TRBV5-1,TRBJ1-5,NA,NA,TGCGCCAGCAGCTTCACCGGGACAAATAATCAGCCCCAGCATTTT,CASSFTGTNNQPQHF
TRBV18,TRBJ2-7,NA,NA,TGTGCCAGCTCACCAGAAAATTACGAGCAGTACTTC,CASSPENYEQYF
TRBV5-6,TRBJ1-5,TRBD1,NA,TGTGCCAGCAGCTTTACAGGGGGCCTCAATCAGCCCCAGCATTTT,CASSFTGGLNQPQHF
TRBV5-4,TRBJ1-1,TRBD1,NA,TGTGCCAGCAGCTTGACAGGGGGCGCGGTCGCTGAAGCTTTCTTT,CASSLTGGAVAEAFF
TRBV7-3,TRBJ2-2,TRBD2,NA,TGTGCCAGCAGCGCCCACGGGACTAGCGGGGGGGCGGCCGGGGAGCTGTTTTTT,CASSAHGTSGGAAGELFF
TRBV7-6,TRBJ1-6,NA,NA,TGTGCCAGCAGCTTAGCCCAGGACGAATACAATTCACCCCTCCACTTT,CASSLAQDEYNSPLHF
TRBV30,TRBJ2-1,TRBD1,NA,TGTGCCTGGAGTGTAAGTGGACAGGTCAATGAGCAGTTCTTC,CAWSVSGQVNEQFF
TRBV25-1,TRBJ2-7,NA,NA,TGTGCCAGCAGTGAATCGGGTAGGGGGACCTACGAGCAGTACTTC,CASSESGRGTYEQYF
TRBV7-6,TRBJ2-1,NA,medium-sized,TGTGCCAGCAGCTTAGAAATCTCCTACAATGAGCAGTTCTTC,CASSLEISYNEQFF
TRBV7-2,TRBJ1-1,NA,few,TGTGCCAGCAGCTCCAACCTTCCGGGACAAGAAGCTTTCTTT,CASSSNLPGQEAFF
TRBV9,TRBJ2-2,NA,large,TGTGCCAGCAGCGCCCGTGGGGGGGAGCTGTTTTTT,CASSARGGELFF
TRBV5-1,TRBJ2-7,TRBD1,few,TGCGCCAGCAGCTTCGGGACAGGCTCCTTGGAGCAGTACTTC,CASSFGTGSLEQYF